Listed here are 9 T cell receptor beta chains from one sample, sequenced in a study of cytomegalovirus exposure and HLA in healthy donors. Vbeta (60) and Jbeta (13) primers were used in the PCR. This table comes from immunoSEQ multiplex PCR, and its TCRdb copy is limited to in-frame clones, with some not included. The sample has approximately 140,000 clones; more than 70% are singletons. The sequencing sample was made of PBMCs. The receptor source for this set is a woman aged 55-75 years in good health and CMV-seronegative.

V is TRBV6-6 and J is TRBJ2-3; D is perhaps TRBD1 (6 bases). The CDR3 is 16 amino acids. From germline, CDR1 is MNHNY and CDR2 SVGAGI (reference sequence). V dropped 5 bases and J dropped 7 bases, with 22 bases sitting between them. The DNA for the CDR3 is TGTGCCAGCAGTAGGGCGGGCCAAGGGGGTTGGAATACGCAGTATTTT. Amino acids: CASSRAGQGGWNTQYF.

The CDR3 is CASSLDSGPSGSPLHF. The CDR3 DNA sequence: TGTGCCAGCAGCTTAGATAGTGGACCCTCAGGGTCACCCCTCCACTTT. The chain links TRBV7-6 to TRBJ1-6; possibly TRBD1 for D (5 bases). Trimming took 1 base from V and 10 from J, leaving 17 bases between them. The CDR3 is made up of 16 amino acids. Germline V gene data show CDR1 as SGHVS and CDR2 as FNYEAQ.

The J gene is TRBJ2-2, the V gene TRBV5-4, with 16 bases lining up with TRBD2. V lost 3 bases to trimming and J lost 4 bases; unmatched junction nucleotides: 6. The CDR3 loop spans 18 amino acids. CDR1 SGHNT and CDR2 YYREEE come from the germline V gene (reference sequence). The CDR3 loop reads CASSSGTSGRAVTGELFF. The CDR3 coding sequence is TGTGCCAGCAGCTCCGGGACTAGCGGGAGGGCCGTCACCGGGGAGCTGTTTTTT.

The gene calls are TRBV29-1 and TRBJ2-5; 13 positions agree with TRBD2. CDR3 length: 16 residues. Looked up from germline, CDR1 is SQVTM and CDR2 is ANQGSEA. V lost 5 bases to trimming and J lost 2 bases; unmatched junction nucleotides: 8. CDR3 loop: CSVSRTSGSRQETQYF. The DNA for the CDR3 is TGCAGCGTTTCAAGGACTAGCGGGAGTCGTCAAGAGACCCAGTACTTC.

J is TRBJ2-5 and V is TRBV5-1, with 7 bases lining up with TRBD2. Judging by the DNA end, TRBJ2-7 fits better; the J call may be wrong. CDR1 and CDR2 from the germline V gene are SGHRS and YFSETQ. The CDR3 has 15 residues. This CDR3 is CASSLAGGNSYEQYF. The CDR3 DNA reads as TGCGCCAGCAGCTTGGCCGGGGGGAACTCCTACGAGCAGTACTTC.

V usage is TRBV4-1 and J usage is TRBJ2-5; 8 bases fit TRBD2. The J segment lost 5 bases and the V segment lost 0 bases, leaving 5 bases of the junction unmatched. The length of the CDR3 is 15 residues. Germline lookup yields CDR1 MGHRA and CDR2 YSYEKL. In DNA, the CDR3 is TGCGCCAGCAGCCAAGAAAGCGGGGGCAGGGAGACCCAGTACTTC. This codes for CASSQESGGRETQYF.

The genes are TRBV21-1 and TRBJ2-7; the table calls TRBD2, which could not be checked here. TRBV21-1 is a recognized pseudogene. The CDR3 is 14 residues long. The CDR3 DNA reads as TGTGCCAGCAGCAAAAAGTCCCTGGAGTACGAGCAGTACTTC. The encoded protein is CASSKKSLEYEQYF.

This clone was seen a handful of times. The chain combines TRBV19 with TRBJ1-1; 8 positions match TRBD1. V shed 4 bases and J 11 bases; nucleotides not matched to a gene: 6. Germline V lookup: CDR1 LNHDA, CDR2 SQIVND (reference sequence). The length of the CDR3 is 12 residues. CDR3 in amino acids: CASSSAYRGAFF. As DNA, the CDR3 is TGTGCCAGTAGTAGCGCTTACAGGGGGGCTTTCTTT.

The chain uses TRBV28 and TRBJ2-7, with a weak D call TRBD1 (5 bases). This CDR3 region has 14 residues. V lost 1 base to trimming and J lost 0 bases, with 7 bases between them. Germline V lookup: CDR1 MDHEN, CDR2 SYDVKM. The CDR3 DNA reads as TGTGCCAGCAGTTTATACAGGCTCTCCTACGAGCAGTACTTC. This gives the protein CASSLYRLSYEQYF.